These T cell receptor beta chains were read from a single sample in a study of OX40 agonist ivuxolimab in advanced cancers. Method: immunoSEQ multiplex PCR; TCRdb's copy keeps in-frame clones and lacks some. This table holds thousands of clones, 55% to 75% found once. The sequences come from CD4+ or CD8+ T cells sorted from blood, collected in a trial of the OX40 agonist ivuxolimab. These receptors were collected from an adult with an advanced solid tumor such as melanoma, head and neck, liver or kidney cancer. CDR3s leave out the opening cysteine and the closing phenylalanine or tryptophan. Size is omitted from some rows. Given values are once, few, many or a class for expanded clones.

>TRBV9|medium-sized
ASSSKQGSSTDTQY
>TRBV6-5|NA
ASSYRDRSGYEQY
>TRBV6-5|NA
ASSYNPLAGAYEQY
>TRBV29-1|NA
SVELGASYQETQY
>TRBV19|NA
ASSWTSGSYEQY
>TRBV29-1|NA
SVEDWALGQTQY
>TRBV9|NA
ASSVRTRETQY
>TRBV13|once
ASSSYEDGETQY
>TRBV5-1|few
ASSLDYAGTEAF
>TRBV4-1|NA
ASSLSGSGGLAKNIQY
>TRBV19|NA
ASIDTGASYGYT
>TRBV28|once
ASSLMGAGELF
>TRBV7-6|once
ASSPDRNTGELF